Sequencing of this TCR beta chain was carried out in a study of blood T cell repertoires in COVID-19. Across the whole study: The samples span acute and convalescent COVID-19 from the United States, Italy and Spain. Nucleic acid was either cDNA or gDNA, and it came from T cells, B-cell-depleted T cells, or PBMCs.

The germline gives CDR1 LNHDA, CDR2 SQIVND (reference sequence). Unmatched junction bases numbered 7, after V lost 3 bases and J lost 4 bases. The CDR3 runs to 16 residues. Per the authors' pipeline: By means of reference gene primer amplification, nucleated cell counts were estimated. Profiled with immunoSEQ multiplex PCR; TCRdb holds only in-frame clones, not every one. V and J calls and clone size are those listed in that table; D and trimming were worked out from the DNA. The sample yields about 230,000 clones, 65% to 90% seen once. The J gene is TRBJ2-1, the V gene TRBV19, with 9 bases that match TRBD1. This sequence was found in a woman in her 50s with acute or convalescent COVID-19. Input material: peripheral blood. CDR3 protein: CASSILTGGIYNEQFF. The CDR3 nucleotides are TGTGCCAGTAGTATCCTGACAGGGGGTATATACAATGAGCAGTTCTTC.